Listed here are 32 T cell receptor beta chains from one sample, sequenced in a study of blood T cell repertoires in COVID-19. Sequencing used immunoSEQ multiplex PCR; TCRdb keeps in-frame clones, though not all of them. The table shows about 160,000 clones, with more than 80% occurring only once. Sample: peripheral blood. These TCRs come from a man aged 60 to 75 with acute or convalescent COVID-19.

J is TRBJ2-3 and V is TRBV3-1 (or the pseudogene TRBV3-2); 7 positions agree with TRBD2. This CDR3 has 13 residues. Germline CDR1 is LGHDT and CDR2 is YNNKEL (reference sequence). With V trimmed by 6 bases and J by 6 bases, 6 bases remained unmatched. The DNA for the CDR3 is TGTGCCAGCAGTCCCGGGGAGGGGGATACGCAGTATTTT. Translated: CASSPGEGDTQYF.

The rearrangement joins TRBV11-1 to TRBJ2-1, with TRBD2 matching 10 bases. The CDR3 consists of 16 residues. Germline-derived CDR1 and CDR2 are SGHAT and FQDESV (reference sequence). V trimming: 5 bases; J trimming: 10 bases; junction bases outside the gene matches: 14. This chain's CDR3 is CASSPRNVAGGQEQFF. As DNA, the CDR3 is TGTGCCAGCAGCCCCCGAAATGTAGCGGGGGGTCAGGAGCAGTTCTTC. The complete variable domain, with remaining parts taken from reference TRBV11-1 and TRBJ2-1, reads EAEVAQSPRYKITEKSQAVAFWCDPISGHATLYWYRQILGQGPELLVQFQDESVVDDSQLPKDRFSAERLKGVDSTLKIQPAELGDSAMYLCASSPRNVAGGQEQFFGPGTRLTVL.

In this sample, this clone turned up a few times. CDR3 sequence reads: CASSLALQGRAEQPQHF. DNA for the CDR3: TGTGCCAGCAGCTTAGCCCTACAGGGGCGGGCAGAGCAGCCCCAGCATTTT. V gene TRBV7-9 combines with J gene TRBJ1-5; 7 nucleotides agree with TRBD1. Trimming cost V 0 bases and J 7 bases; bases outside gene matches: 12. The CDR3 runs to 17 residues. CDR1 and CDR2 from the germline V gene are SEHNR and FQNEAQ (reference sequence).

J is TRBJ2-1 and V is TRBV7-3; D is possibly TRBD1 (6 bases). The CDR3 sequence is 13 residues long. Germline loops: CDR1 SGHTA, CDR2 FQGTGA. Trimming shortened V by 5 bases and J by 13 bases, and 18 bases separated the two germline ends. The DNA of the CDR3 is TGTGCCAGCAGCCCCACCTCCAGGGGAACTCAGTTCTTC. The encoded protein is CASSPTSRGTQFF.

The genes are TRBV2 and TRBJ2-7; a possible D gene is TRBD2 (6 bases). Germline V gene data show CDR1 as SNHLY and CDR2 as FYNNEI. The V end was cut by 7 bases, the J end by 1 base, with 14 bases between. CDR3 size: 14 residues. In DNA, the CDR3 is TGTGCCAGCATTCTACGGGGGTTTTCCTACGAGCAGTACTTC. Translation: CASILRGFSYEQYF.

The rearrangement joins TRBV30 to TRBJ2-5, with a weak D call TRBD2 (7 bases). Trimming removed 4 bases from V and 5 bases from J, with 14 bases in between. The CDR3 covers 13 residues. Germline V gene sequence: CDR1 GTSNPN, CDR2 SVGIG (reference sequence). This chain's CDR3 is CAWKRGGGETQYF. The CDR3 region has the DNA TGTGCCTGGAAGCGGGGAGGGGGTGAGACCCAGTACTTC. Variable domain in full (rest from reference TRBV30 and TRBJ2-5): SQTIHQWPATLVQPVGSPLSLECTVEGTSNPNLYWYRQAAGRGLQLLFYSVGIGQISSEVPQNLSASRPQDRQFILSSKKLLLSDSGFYLCAWKRGGGETQYFGPGTRLLVL.

This clone was detected only a few times. CDR3 in DNA: TGTGCCAGCAGCCGCGACAGGGGGCCTCGTGGCTACACCTTC. This gives the protein CASSRDRGPRGYTF. This chain links TRBV7-9 with TRBJ1-2, with TRBD1 identical over 10 bases. The J segment lost 7 bases and the V segment lost 5 bases, leaving 7 bases of the junction unmatched. This CDR3 is built from 14 residues. Germline values: CDR1 SEHNR, CDR2 FQNEAQ (reference sequence).

J is TRBJ2-1 and V is TRBV7-2; 8 positions match TRBD2. Unmatched junction bases numbered 10, after V lost 0 bases and J lost 12 bases. Germline assignment: CDR1 SGHTA and CDR2 FQGNSA. The CDR3 loop spans 15 amino acids. DNA for the CDR3: TGTGCCAGCAGCTTAGCGCGAACAGCGGGGGTGGGGCAGTTCTTC. Translating gives CASSLARTAGVGQFF. Full variable domain (remainder filled in from reference TRBV7-2 and TRBJ2-1): GAGVSQSPSNKVTEKGKDVELRCDPISGHTALYWYRQSLGQGLEFLIYFQGNSAPDKSGLPSDRFSAERTGGSVSTLTIQRTQQEDSAVYLCASSLARTAGVGQFFGPGTRLTVL.

The J gene is TRBJ2-3, the V gene TRBV14; no clear D. The CDR3 totals 14 residues. In germline, CDR1 is SGHDN, CDR2 FVKESK. Between the trimmed V and J ends, which lost 1 base and 6 bases, there was a span of 11 bases. The CDR3 loop is CASSQVALRDTQYF. CDR3 nucleotides: TGTGCCAGCAGCCAAGTAGCCCTTAGGGATACGCAGTATTTT.

The rearrangement uses TRBV19 and TRBJ2-1; the match to TRBD2 covers 15 bases. The CDR3 covers 15 residues. With 1 base clipped from V and 8 bases from J, the junction kept 0 bases outside the gene matches. The germline CDR1 and CDR2 sequences are LNHDA and SQIVND (reference sequence). CDR3 residues: CASSIGTSGGDEQFF. The CDR3 region has the DNA TGTGCCAGTAGTATAGGGACTAGCGGGGGGGATGAGCAGTTCTTC.

The chain is built from TRBV7-2 and TRBJ1-3; D is perhaps TRBD1 (5 bases). CDR3 length: 15 amino acids. V was shortened by 0 bases and J by 4 bases, with 10 bases between the two germline ends. The germline V gene encodes CDR1 SGHTA and CDR2 FQGNSA. The DNA for the CDR3 is TGTGCCAGCAGCTTAGCGCCGGGACTCGGAAACACCATATATTTT. The encoded protein is CASSLAPGLGNTIYF.

This clone was counted only a few times. V usage is TRBV19 and J usage is TRBJ1-5, with D possibly being TRBD1 (6 bases). Germline CDR1 LNHDA, CDR2 SQIVND (reference sequence). Trimming removed 7 bases from V and 2 bases from J, with 24 bases in between. The CDR3 is made up of 18 amino acids. The CDR3 loop is CASTIYGTGIGGNQPQHF. CDR3 nucleotide sequence: TGTGCCAGTACCATATACGGCACAGGGATTGGAGGCAATCAGCCCCAGCATTTT.

The gene calls are TRBV4-3 and TRBJ1-5; D remains unclear. This CDR3 region has 13 residues. The V end lost 5 bases, the J end lost 4 bases, and 9 bases lay between the germline ends. Germline assignment: CDR1 LGHNA and CDR2 YSLEER. The CDR3, as DNA: TGCGCCAGCAGCTCCCAGGTGAATCAGCCCCAGCATTTT. Residues: CASSSQVNQPQHF.

The chain employs TRBV2 and TRBJ1-5, with 8 bases identical to TRBD1. Germline values: CDR1 SNHLY, CDR2 FYNNEI. This CDR3 region has 14 residues. V gave up 4 bases and J gave up 2 bases; unmatched junction bases: 1. The CDR3 DNA reads as TGTGCCAGCAGTGCGGACAGGGGCAATCAGCCCCAGCATTTT. Translation gives CASSADRGNQPQHF.

The chain links TRBV7-2 to TRBJ2-2; D ambiguous. Trimming left V 1 base short and J 0 bases short, with 9 bases between. CDR3 length: 16 residues. Germline V gene lookup returns CDR1 SGHTA and CDR2 FQGNSA. CDR3 residues: CASSLEASTNTGELFF. DNA for the CDR3: TGTGCCAGCAGCTTAGAGGCTAGTACGAACACCGGGGAGCTGTTTTTT.

The gene calls are TRBV27 and TRBJ2-1; 12 positions agree with TRBD1. This CDR3 contains 17 residues. V shed 3 bases and J 6 bases; nucleotides not matched to a gene: 9. Germline-derived CDR1 and CDR2 are MNHEY and SMNVEV (reference sequence). Here the CDR3 DNA reads TGTGCCAGCAGTTTCAGCCCGGGACAGGGGGCATCCAATGAGCAGTTCTTC. As protein: CASSFSPGQGASNEQFF.

J is TRBJ2-5 and V is TRBV6-5, with TRBD1 matching 7 bases. CDR1 is MNHEY, CDR2 SVGAGI, per germline. The V segment lost 1 base and the J segment 6 bases; nucleotides outside the gene matches: 5. The CDR3 runs to 14 residues. CDR3 sequence: CASSYFTGDQTQYF. Here the CDR3 DNA reads TGTGCCAGCAGTTACTTTACAGGGGACCAGACCCAGTACTTC.

The V and J genes are TRBV2 and TRBJ1-1; no reliable D call. The germline V and J ends were trimmed by 7 bases and 6 bases, with 9 bases remaining between them. The CDR3 is 11 amino acids. Germline V gene sequence: CDR1 SNHLY, CDR2 FYNNEI. The CDR3 coding sequence is TGTGCCAGCAAAATACTCGCTGAAGCTTTCTTT. Protein product: CASKILAEAFF.

The chain couples TRBV19 to TRBJ2-2, with TRBD2 identical over 12 bases. The CDR3 runs to 18 residues. CDR1 is LNHDA, CDR2 SQIVND, per germline (reference sequence). V trimming: 8 bases; J trimming: 1 base; junction bases outside the gene matches: 11. The CDR3 DNA sequence: TGTGCCAGTTACCCCCGACGACTAGCGGGAGAGAACACCGGGGAGCTGTTTTTT. Translation: CASYPRRLAGENTGELFF.

The chain has TRBV5-8 and TRBJ1-2; TRBD1 aligns across 7 bases. Germline-derived CDR1 and CDR2 are SGHTS and YDEGEE. V shed 7 bases, J shed 0 bases, and the junction held 6 bases outside the gene matches. The CDR3 runs 14 residues. CDR3 loop: CASSPGTANYGYTF. CDR3 bases: TGTGCCAGCTCCCCCGGGACAGCTAACTATGGCTACACCTTC.

A single count supports this clone. This chain joins TRBV6-5 and TRBJ1-1; 7 nucleotides line up with TRBD1. The CDR3 consists of 14 residues. V was clipped by 6 bases and J by 2 bases; unmatched bases: 6. CDR1 is MNHEY, CDR2 SVGAGI, per germline. CDR3 sequence reads: CASRAQGRNTEAFF. CDR3 bases: TGTGCCAGCAGGGCACAGGGGCGCAACACTGAAGCTTTCTTT.

The gene calls are TRBV3-1 (or the pseudogene TRBV3-2) and TRBJ1-3, with 7 bases aligning to TRBD1. Per germline, CDR1 LGHDT and CDR2 YNNKEL (reference sequence). The ends lost 4 bases at V and 0 bases at J; junction bases unmatched: 3. CDR3 size: 15 residues. CDR3: CASSRQGGSGNTIYF. CDR3 DNA sequence: TGTGCCAGCAGCCGACAGGGAGGCTCTGGAAACACCATATATTTT.

The chain combines TRBV7-2 with TRBJ2-5, with D possibly being TRBD1 (6 bases). This CDR3 region has 17 residues. Germline V gene sequence: CDR1 SGHTA, CDR2 FQGNSA. V dropped 5 bases and J dropped 3 bases, with 22 bases sitting between them. The CDR3 is CASSLPGWGPHEETQYF. CDR3 bases: TGTGCCAGCAGCCTACCGGGGTGGGGGCCCCACGAAGAGACCCAGTACTTC. The complete variable domain, with remaining parts taken from reference TRBV7-2 and TRBJ2-5, reads GAGVSQSPSNKVTEKGKDVELRCDPISGHTALYWYRQSLGQGLEFLIYFQGNSAPDKSGLPSDRFSAERTGGSVSTLTIQRTQQEDSAVYLCASSLPGWGPHEETQYFGPGTRLLVL.

CDR3 region: CASSPKTGSTDTQYF. The CDR3 nucleotides are TGTGCCAGCTCACCCAAGACAGGGAGCACAGATACGCAGTATTTT. V gene TRBV18 combines with J gene TRBJ2-3; the match to TRBD1 covers 7 bases. The CDR3 runs 15 residues. V lost 3 bases and J lost 0; bases outside the gene matches: 3. The germline V gene has CDR1 KGHSH and CDR2 LQKENI.

The J gene is TRBJ2-1, the V gene TRBV28; 7 nucleotides align to TRBD1. CDR3 length: 15 residues. CDR1 is MDHEN and CDR2 is SYDVKM in the germline V gene. Trimming at V came to 3 bases and at J to 5 bases, leaving 7 bases not matched to a gene. The CDR3 sequence is CASSLTGLANNEQFF. The CDR3, as DNA: TGTGCCAGCAGTTTGACAGGGCTGGCAAACAATGAGCAGTTCTTC.

This sequence joins TRBV28 and TRBJ2-6; TRBD1 aligns across 7 bases. In germline, CDR1 is MDHEN, CDR2 SYDVKM. This CDR3 comprises 16 residues. Unmatched junction bases numbered 8, after V lost 6 bases and J lost 3 bases. CDR3 amino acids: CASRRRQGHGANVLTF. CDR3 bases: TGTGCCAGCAGGCGCCGACAGGGTCATGGGGCCAACGTCCTGACTTTC.

The chain couples TRBV7-9 to TRBJ2-1; 8 bases fit TRBD2. In germline, CDR1 is SEHNR, CDR2 FQNEAQ (reference sequence). CDR3 length: 15 amino acids. With 2 bases clipped from V and 9 bases from J, the junction kept 9 bases outside the gene matches. The CDR3 bases are TGTGCCAGCAGCTTATCAGCGGGGGCAATGGGTGAGCAGTTCTTC. Its translation is CASSLSAGAMGEQFF.

The gene calls are TRBV27 and TRBJ2-1; D is undetermined. Germline V gene sequence: CDR1 MNHEY, CDR2 SMNVEV (reference sequence). V was clipped by 3 bases and J by 6 bases, with 9 bases between them. CDR3 length equals 13 residues. CDR3 sequence: CASSFRNRNEQFF. CDR3 bases: TGTGCCAGCAGTTTCAGAAATCGCAATGAGCAGTTCTTC.

J is TRBJ2-1 and V is TRBV27; 12 bases fit TRBD1. This CDR3 is built from 20 residues. The germline V gene encodes CDR1 MNHEY and CDR2 SMNVEV (reference sequence). The J segment lost 1 base and the V segment lost 2 bases, leaving 12 bases of the junction unmatched. The CDR3 sequence: CASSLRGQGARFRSYNEQFF. CDR3 DNA: TGTGCCAGCAGTTTACGGGGACAGGGGGCGAGATTCCGTTCCTACAATGAGCAGTTCTTC.

The rearrangement uses TRBV3-1 (or the pseudogene TRBV3-2) and TRBJ1-1; D not certain. CDR1 is LGHDT and CDR2 is YNNKEL in the germline V gene (reference sequence). The ends were cut back, 4 bases at V and 3 bases at J, with 12 bases in the middle. CDR3 length equals 14 residues. The CDR3 loop is CASSPGREYTEAFF. For the CDR3, the DNA is TGTGCCAGCAGCCCCGGTCGGGAATACACTGAAGCTTTCTTT.

This chain connects TRBV9 to TRBJ1-2, with 8 bases fitting TRBD1. V was clipped by 3 bases and J by 4 bases; unmatched bases: 8. Per the germline V gene, CDR1 is SGDLS and CDR2 is YYNGEE. CDR3 length: 15 amino acids. The CDR3 coding sequence is TGTGCCAGCAGCGCCGGACAGGGTCTCGGCTATGGCTACACCTTC. Translating it yields CASSAGQGLGYGYTF.

The genes are TRBV19 and TRBJ1-1, with D possibly being TRBD1 (5 bases). Trimming shortened V by 6 bases and J by 1 base, and 15 bases separated the two germline ends. The germline V gene encodes CDR1 LNHDA and CDR2 SQIVND (reference sequence). The CDR3 has 15 residues. CDR3 in amino acids: CASRAGFKQNTEAFF. In DNA, the CDR3 is TGTGCCAGTAGAGCAGGGTTTAAACAGAACACTGAAGCTTTCTTT.